This TCR beta chain was sequenced for a study of T cells in Graves' hyperthyroidism and ophthalmopathy (dated by TCRdb to between 2018 and 2021). With regard to the full study: Peripheral blood samples were taken at the time of initial diagnosis, prior to any treatment. The study also compared thyroid tissue and blood T-cell repertoires from roughly six Graves' hyperthyroidism patients. TCR V-J signatures able to tell the groups apart were searched for in a discovery cohort of 90 to 100 patients, of whom roughly 42 had Graves' ophthalmopathy and around 58 had stable Graves' hyperthyroidism. After blood sampling, hyperthyroidism patients were treated with methimazole at a starting dose of 30 mg daily, and ophthalmopathy patients were treated with high-dose intravenous methylprednisolone. The paper describes TCR Vbeta CDR3 sequencing of around 130 peripheral blood samples, made up of 43 ophthalmopathy patients, around 78 hyperthyroidism patients and roughly 17 progressor patients. Prospective prediction of ophthalmopathy was tested in an independent validation cohort consisting of 18 hyperthyroidism patients and 15 to 17 patients who later progressed to ophthalmopathy. The 100 or so discovery patients were divided at random into training and test sets in a 7:3 ratio. The paper as a whole reports these results and caveats: In validation, progression to ophthalmopathy was predicted by the model with nearly 71% sensitivity and just over 72% specificity, a median of approximately 6.5 months before onset. Most expanded thyroid clonotypes (frequency above 0.001) were also detected in blood, suggesting blood repertoires may reflect thyroid immune responses. No statistical method was used to set the sample size in advance, and investigators knew the group allocation. Ophthalmopathy was separated from stable hyperthyroidism by a 13 V-J signature model, with about 88% sensitivity and just over 81% specificity obtained in cross-validation and 80%/75% obtained in testing.

V is clipped by 4 bases and J by 3 bases, and the sequence between their germline boundaries is 12 bases long. The CDR3 numbers 14 residues from cysteine through phenylalanine. The read is trimmed to its CDR3 DNA, 42 bases read in frame from base 1. Reading the germline V gene (reference sequence) gives CDR1 LGHDT and CDR2 YNNKEL. Amplification of TCR beta CDR3 regions was carried out from RNA transcripts. For the first round of RT-PCR on the TCR CDR3, the HTBI primer set was used together with the Qiagen OneStep RT-PCR kit. The libraries were constructed in a second round of multiplex PCR and then size-selected and purified. The libraries were sequenced on an Illumina HiSeq2000 using paired-end 100 bp reads. In the original analysis: Raw data were processed with SOAPnuke, discarding reads with adapters, uncalled bases, mean Phred below 15, or no exact constant-primer or identifier match. COPE v1.2.5 was used to merge high-quality paired reads, and clonotypes were defined as unique nucleotide sequences. MiTCR v1.1 was used to align the clonotypes against IMGT TRBV, TRBD and TRBJ reference segments. Only V-J combinations with frequency above 0.0001, covering approximately 99% of repertoires, were analysed. The TCS score was defined as F50 (clonal expansion) divided by E x V (chaos), with BLOSUM62-based TCRdist calculated between CDR3 peptides within each V-J. Welch's t-statistics and random forest reduced 450 to 600 V-J features to around 14, which were used in a naive Bayes classifier (R e1071). The public reads were run again by TCRdb, first through fastp at Q25 and then through MiXCR, and only productive beta chains were kept. Every distinct CDR3 protein forms one entry, paired with its most common genes and DNA. The V and J calls, along with clone size, are taken from TCRdb and not from the paper's own processing. The sample contains approximately 740,000 distinct CDR3 sequences, approximately 14% of them found a single time. 10% to 13% of the sample lies in the top ten.

In this sample, this clonotype turned up a few times. This receptor's antigen is unknown. No base quality values were provided; no much bigger clone lies one nucleotide off. Stable Graves' hyperthyroidism was defined as the absence of progression to ophthalmopathy over 18 months of follow-up. The hyperthyroidism patients were between 18 and 65 years old and newly diagnosed, with a disease duration of less than 2 months. Exclusion was applied to patients with uncontrolled infections, other autoimmune diseases, pregnancy or lactation. Diagnoses were established on the basis of clinical symptoms, serum thyroxine and TRAb, thyroid ultrasound, and orbital computed tomography. PBMCs were isolated from about 10 ml of fresh peripheral blood by Ficoll-Paque density gradient centrifugation. Total RNA was extracted with Trizol reagent, and quality was checked on an Agilent 2100 Bioanalyzer.

This clonotype was obtained from a woman aged 18-29 years with Graves' hyperthyroidism. The chain employs TRBV3-1 and TRBJ1-2, with no reliable assignment of the D segment. The sample consisted of blood. This receptor carries the CDR3 CASSPRRIHYGYTF. The DNA reads TGTGCCAGCAGCCCCCGACGGATACACTATGGCTACACCTTC.